This TCR beta chain was sequenced for a study of blood T cell repertoires in COVID-19. Using immunoSEQ multiplex PCR, the repertoire was profiled, and TCRdb retains in-frame clones only, with some absent. The data contain a few hundred thousand clones, roughly 89% of them singletons. After removal of 4 bases from V and 4 bases from J, the junction contained 7 bases not matched to a gene. Germline lookup yields CDR1 SGHNT and CDR2 YYREEE (reference sequence). CDR3 size: 14 residues. The chain uses TRBV5-4 and TRBJ1-2; TRBD1 agrees at 7 bases. The receptor comes from a woman aged 40 to 50 who had recovered from COVID-19. Sequenced sample: peripheral blood. CDR3: CASSKGQLSYGYTF. The CDR3, as DNA: TGTGCCAGCAGCAAGGGACAGCTATCCTATGGCTACACCTTC.